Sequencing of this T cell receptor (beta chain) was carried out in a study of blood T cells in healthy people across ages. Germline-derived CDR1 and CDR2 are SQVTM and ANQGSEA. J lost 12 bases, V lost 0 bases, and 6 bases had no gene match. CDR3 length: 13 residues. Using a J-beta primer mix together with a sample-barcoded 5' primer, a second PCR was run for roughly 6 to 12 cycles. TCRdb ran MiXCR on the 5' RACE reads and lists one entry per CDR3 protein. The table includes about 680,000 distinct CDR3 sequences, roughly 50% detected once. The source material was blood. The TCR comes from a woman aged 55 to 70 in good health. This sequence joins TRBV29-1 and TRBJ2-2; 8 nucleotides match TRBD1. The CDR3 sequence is CSVEERQGMQLFF. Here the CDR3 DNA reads TGCAGCGTTGAAGAGCGACAGGGGATGCAGCTGTTTTTT.